The 32 T cell receptor beta chains below were found in one sample sequenced in a study of CD8 T cells in Susac syndrome. Roughly 0.45 to 1 ug RNA was reverse transcribed with random hexamers. TCRdb called the immunoSEQ multiplex PCR reads again in MiXCR, with one record for every CDR3 protein. The sample lists around 190,000 distinct CDR3 sequences, under 95% occurring once. Input material: CD4+ T cells from PBMCs. These receptors came from a human donor with Susac syndrome.

Note on this clonotype: The germline gene is not matched at one end of the junction; a read error may be the cause. The V call is TRBV20-1, the J call TRBJ1-2; TRBD1 is a possible D gene (6 bases). Germline V gives CDR1 DFQATT, CDR2 SNEGSKA (reference sequence). CDR3 length: 14 amino acids. This chain's CDR3 is CSARGGGQHYGYTF. The CDR3, as DNA: TGCAGTGCCAGAGGAGGGGGGCAACACTATGGCTACACCTTC.

This chain connects TRBV5-4 to TRBJ2-5; 9 positions agree with TRBD1. This CDR3 is built from 14 residues. V gave up 2 bases and J gave up 5 bases; unmatched junction bases: 4. Germline lookup yields CDR1 SGHNT and CDR2 YYREEE (reference sequence). The CDR3 DNA follows: TGTGCCAGCAGCTTAACAGGGGGCTTGGAGACCCAGTACTTC. Its translation: CASSLTGGLETQYF. The whole variable domain, remainder taken from reference TRBV5-4 and TRBJ2-5, is ETGVTQSPTHLIKTRGQQVTLRCSSQSGHNTVSWYQQALGQGPQFIFQYYREEENGRGNFPPRFSGLQFPNYSSELNVNALELDDSALYLCASSLTGGLETQYFGPGTRLLVL.

The chain joins TRBV20-1 to TRBJ2-1, with D possibly TRBD2 on 6 matching bases. The CDR3 consists of 12 residues. The V end was cut by 4 bases, the J end by 12 bases, with 16 bases between. The germline gives CDR1 DFQATT, CDR2 SNEGSKA (reference sequence). DNA of the CDR3: TGCAGTGCTAAGGAGGGAGAAGGACGGCAGTTCTTC. This encodes CSAKEGEGRQFF.

This clonotype was observed a single time. The chain combines TRBV28 with TRBJ2-5, with D maybe TRBD1 (6 bases). The CDR3 has 14 amino acids. V was pared by 1 base and J by 3 bases, with 9 bases between. CDR1 is MDHEN, CDR2 SYDVKM, per germline. CDR3 in DNA: TGTGCCAGCAGTTTATCAGGGGAGAAAGAGACCCAGTACTTC. Its translation is CASSLSGEKETQYF.

This chain uses TRBV5-1 with TRBJ2-5; D is possibly TRBD1 or TRBD2 (5 bases each). Trimming shortened V by 4 bases and J by 5 bases, and 15 bases separated the two germline ends. Per germline, CDR1 SGHRS and CDR2 YFSETQ. The CDR3 extends over 14 amino acids. Here the CDR3 reads CASSPMGDRETQYF. CDR3 DNA: TGCGCCAGCAGCCCGATGGGGGATCGTGAGACCCAGTACTTC.

This chain links TRBV3-1 with TRBJ2-5; possible D gene TRBD1, 5 bases. V lost 9 bases and J lost 0, with 14 bases in between. Germline CDR1 LGHDT, CDR2 YNNKEL (reference sequence). There are 14 residues in the CDR3. CDR3 DNA sequence: TGTGCCAGTAATCAGGGCATAAACCAAGAGACCCAGTACTTC. It yields the protein CASNQGINQETQYF.

The chain combines TRBV29-1 with TRBJ2-3, with a weak D call TRBD1 (6 bases). V lost 2 bases to trimming and J lost 0 bases, with 15 bases between them. Germline V gives CDR1 SQVTM, CDR2 ANQGSEA. The CDR3 runs to 16 residues. The CDR3 loop is CSVEYSDRISTDTQYF. CDR3 sequence (DNA): TGCAGCGTTGAATACTCGGACAGAATAAGCACAGATACGCAGTATTTT.

The count of this clonotype is one. CDR3 sequence: CASSPSGSTGELFF. The DNA for the CDR3 is TGTGCCAGCAGCCCTTCAGGGAGCACCGGGGAGCTGTTTTTT. The rearrangement uses TRBV2 and TRBJ2-2; D possibly uses TRBD1 or TRBD2 (5 bases each). The V gene lost 6 bases and the J gene lost 4 bases, with 12 bases spanning the gap. The CDR3 length is 14 residues. Per the germline V gene, CDR1 is SNHLY and CDR2 is FYNNEI.

Only one count was recorded for this clonotype. This sequence joins TRBV2 and TRBJ1-6; tentative D call: TRBD1 (6 bases). Germline CDR1 and CDR2: SNHLY and FYNNEI. The CDR3 length is 15 residues. The ends were cut back, 2 bases at V and 5 bases at J, with 10 bases in the middle. The CDR3 is CASSEMGADNSPLHF. The CDR3 DNA sequence: TGTGCCAGCAGTGAAATGGGGGCAGATAATTCACCCCTCCACTTT.

The V and J genes are TRBV20-1 and TRBJ2-7, with D maybe TRBD2 (6 bases). The CDR3 sequence is 14 residues long. The V gene lost 2 bases and the J gene lost 2 bases, with 13 bases spanning the gap. Germline lookup yields CDR1 DFQATT and CDR2 SNEGSKA (reference sequence). In DNA form, the CDR3 reads TGCAGTGCTAGACGGAGGGACGGTCCCTACGAGCAGTACTTC. Its protein is CSARRRDGPYEQYF.

V gene TRBV5-4 combines with J gene TRBJ2-3; D perhaps matches TRBD1 (6 bases). V shed 4 bases and J shed 3 bases, with 12 bases lying between them. CDR3 length: 14 amino acids. Germline V gene data show CDR1 as SGHNT and CDR2 as YYREEE (reference sequence). CDR3 loop: CASSPTGMTDTQYF. CDR3 in DNA: TGTGCCAGCAGCCCAACAGGGATGACAGATACGCAGTATTTT.

V usage is TRBV20-1 and J usage is TRBJ2-7, with 10 positions matching TRBD1. V lost 6 bases and J lost 2; bases outside the gene matches: 7. CDR1 is DFQATT and CDR2 is SNEGSKA in the germline V gene (reference sequence). The CDR3 is made up of 14 amino acids. This CDR3 is CSALTGGDAYEQYF. The DNA for the CDR3 is TGCAGTGCCTTGACAGGGGGCGACGCCTACGAGCAGTACTTC.

In nucleotides, the CDR3 is TGTGCCAGCAGTTACTCGACAGCTGAAGCTTTCTTT. Residues: CASSYSTAEAFF. The genes are TRBV6-5 and TRBJ1-1, with D possibly TRBD1 on 5 matching bases. The CDR3 has 12 residues. Germline V gene lookup returns CDR1 MNHEY and CDR2 SVGAGI. V was cut by 0 bases and J by 6 bases, with 5 bases left in between.

The rearrangement joins TRBV20-1 to TRBJ1-1, with D possibly being TRBD1 (6 bases). The V gene's germline CDR1 is DFQATT and CDR2 SNEGSKA (reference sequence). The CDR3 extends over 12 amino acids. Between the trimmed V and J ends, which lost 2 bases and 4 bases, there was a span of 8 bases. The CDR3 sequence: CSARTGFTEAFF. CDR3 in DNA: TGCAGTGCTAGAACAGGGTTCACTGAAGCTTTCTTT.

V usage is TRBV6-2 or TRBV6-3 and J usage is TRBJ1-5, with TRBD1 as a possible D gene (6 bases). CDR1 is MNHEY and CDR2 is SVGEGT in the germline V gene. This CDR3 comprises 14 residues. V shed 2 bases and J shed 7 bases, with 12 bases lying between them. This CDR3 is CASSYRTGMQPQHF. The CDR3 DNA sequence: TGTGCCAGCAGTTACCGCACAGGGATGCAGCCCCAGCATTTT.

The genes are TRBV4-3 and TRBJ2-7, with D perhaps TRBD2 (6 bases). CDR1 is LGHNA, CDR2 YSLEER, per germline. Trimming removed 0 bases at V and 1 base at J, with 13 bases between. This CDR3 has 16 amino acids. CDR3 protein: CASSQDVLGGSYEQYF. The CDR3 DNA sequence: TGCGCCAGCAGCCAAGATGTCTTGGGGGGATCCTACGAGCAGTACTTC.

This clonotype was detected only a few times. V is TRBV2 and J is TRBJ2-3; D call uncertain. This CDR3 is 11 amino acids long. V gave up 5 bases and J gave up 1 base, with 1 base separating them. Per the germline V gene, CDR1 is SNHLY and CDR2 is FYNNEI. The CDR3 protein is CASSRTDTQYF. CDR3 bases: TGTGCCAGCAGTCGCACAGATACGCAGTATTTT.

The chain uses TRBV7-3 and TRBJ2-3, with D possibly matching TRBD2 (7 bases). Germline CDR1 reads SGHTA; CDR2 reads FQGTGA. CDR3 length: 13 amino acids. Trimming took 7 bases from V and 5 from J, leaving 13 bases between them. The CDR3 protein is CASTRGAGDTQYF. For the CDR3, the DNA is TGTGCCAGCACCCGGGGGGCCGGAGATACGCAGTATTTT. The whole variable domain, filled in from reference TRBV7-3 and TRBJ2-3, reads GAGVSQTPSNKVTEKGKYVELRCDPISGHTALYWYRQSLGQGPEFLIYFQGTGAADDSGLPNDRFFAVRPEGSVSTLKIQRTERGDSAVYLCASTRGAGDTQYFGPGTRLTVL.

This clonotype occurred once. This chain links TRBV7-2 with TRBJ2-7, with 10 positions matching TRBD2. Unmatched junction bases numbered 11, after V lost 7 bases and J lost 5 bases. Germline V lookup: CDR1 SGHTA, CDR2 FQGNSA. CDR3 length: 15 residues. The chain's CDR3 is CASTSSGGKGNEQYF. The CDR3 DNA sequence: TGTGCCAGCACCTCTAGCGGGGGAAAAGGCAACGAGCAGTACTTC.

The chain joins TRBV21-1 to TRBJ2-1; the table's D call of TRBD2 was not tested on the DNA. TRBV21-1 is designated a pseudogene. This CDR3 region has 14 residues. In DNA form, the CDR3 reads TGTGCCGGCGAAGGCGGGGGGCACTACAATGAGCAGTTCTTC. As protein: CAGEGGGHYNEQFF.

In its sample, this clonotype was seen once. The chain couples TRBV20-1 to TRBJ1-1; D unresolved. The CDR3 consists of 14 residues. V was trimmed by 1 base and J by 8 bases, leaving 17 bases between them. The germline V gene encodes CDR1 DFQATT and CDR2 SNEGSKA (reference sequence). CDR3 bases: TGCAGTGCTAGAGTGGGAACCGTTACCCTAGAAGCTTTCTTT. Protein: CSARVGTVTLEAFF.

The CDR3 loop is CASSLGGVAEAFF. The CDR3 DNA reads TGCGCCAGCAGCTTGGGGGGGGTTGCTGAAGCTTTCTTT. V gene TRBV5-1 combines with J gene TRBJ1-1; TRBD1 is a possible D gene (5 bases). CDR3 length: 13 amino acids. The V gene lost 0 bases and the J gene lost 6 bases, with 9 bases spanning the gap. Germline V gene lookup returns CDR1 SGHRS and CDR2 YFSETQ.

V and J are TRBV7-2 and TRBJ2-7, with 10 nucleotides matching TRBD2. Germline V gene sequence: CDR1 SGHTA, CDR2 FQGNSA. The CDR3 runs to 17 residues. The trim removed 0 bases at V and 0 bases at J, leaving 5 bases unmatched. Here the CDR3 reads CASSLASGGISSYEQYF. In DNA, the CDR3 is TGTGCCAGCAGCTTAGCTAGCGGGGGGATTAGCTCCTACGAGCAGTACTTC.

The V and J genes are TRBV20-1 and TRBJ2-2; a weak D match, TRBD2 (5 bases). This CDR3 has 14 amino acids. Trimming pared 5 bases from V and 0 bases from J, leaving 10 bases between. Germline CDR1 and CDR2: DFQATT and SNEGSKA (reference sequence). CDR3 sequence reads: CSAPLLANTGELFF. Here the CDR3 DNA reads TGCAGTGCTCCTCTACTAGCGAACACCGGGGAGCTGTTTTTT.

The gene calls are TRBV29-1 and TRBJ2-3, with TRBD2 matching 11 bases. This CDR3 is 13 amino acids long. V gave up 7 bases and J gave up 2 bases; unmatched junction bases: 2. CDR1 SQVTM and CDR2 ANQGSEA come from the germline V gene. CDR3 in amino acids: CSEGLAATDTQYF. CDR3 nucleotide sequence: TGCAGCGAGGGACTAGCGGCCACAGATACGCAGTATTTT.

This clonotype was observed a single time. The chain combines TRBV5-1 with TRBJ2-2, with a possible D match to TRBD2 (5 bases). This CDR3 has 16 amino acids. Germline values: CDR1 SGHRS, CDR2 YFSETQ. Trimming cost V 4 bases and J 2 bases, with 15 bases left between them. The CDR3: CASSPPGLANTGELFF. CDR3 in DNA: TGCGCCAGCAGCCCCCCGGGGTTGGCTAACACCGGGGAGCTGTTTTTT.

The chain is built from TRBV18 and TRBJ2-7; D uncertain. Germline assignment: CDR1 KGHSH and CDR2 LQKENI. Deletions cut 3 bases from V and 3 bases from J, with 12 bases between. The CDR3 has 14 residues. In DNA form, the CDR3 reads TGTGCCAGCTCACCCTTTGGCCCCAGCTACGAGCAGTACTTC. Translated, it gives CASSPFGPSYEQYF.

This chain joins TRBV3-1 and TRBJ1-3; possible D gene TRBD1, 6 bases. Per germline, CDR1 LGHDT and CDR2 YNNKEL (reference sequence). The V end was cut by 3 bases, the J end by 1 base, with 10 bases between. The CDR3 has 15 amino acids. CDR3 sequence (DNA): TGTGCCAGCAGCCATGGGACAAGATCTGGAAACACCATATATTTT. This encodes CASSHGTRSGNTIYF.

V usage is TRBV25-1 and J usage is TRBJ2-3; TRBD2 matches 7 bases. The CDR3 is 17 residues long. Germline V gene sequence: CDR1 MGHDK, CDR2 SYGVNS. The J segment lost 1 base and the V segment lost 3 bases, leaving 10 bases of the junction unmatched. CDR3 nucleotide sequence: TGTGCCAGCAGTGAGGAGCGGCTAGCGGTGGGCACAGATACGCAGTATTTT. Translation: CASSEERLAVGTDTQYF.

DNA for the CDR3: TGCGCCAGTGGGTCGGGGGTAGAGCAGTACTTC. Translated, it gives CASGSGVEQYF. V and J are TRBV4-3 and TRBJ2-7, with a possible D match to TRBD2 (6 bases). The CDR3 contains 11 residues. Germline-derived CDR1 and CDR2 are LGHNA and YSLEER. V was pared by 9 bases and J by 7 bases, with 13 bases between.

The chain uses TRBV3-1 and TRBJ2-1, with unresolved D. CDR1 and CDR2 (germline): LGHDT, YNNKEL (reference sequence). V was clipped by 5 bases and J by 7 bases, with 15 bases between them. The CDR3 has 14 residues. In DNA form, the CDR3 reads TGTGCCAGCAGCGCCCTAGGGCCAAGGAATGAGCAGTTCTTC. It translates to CASSALGPRNEQFF.

The chain combines TRBV30 with TRBJ1-2; 7 bases align to TRBD1. Trimming removed 5 bases from V and 8 bases from J; junction bases left unmatched: 8. This CDR3 is built from 12 residues. The germline gives CDR1 GTSNPN, CDR2 SVGIG (reference sequence). The CDR3, as DNA: TGTGCCTGGGAAAAGGGGGCGCGAGGCTACACCTTC. Its protein is CAWEKGARGYTF.